This T cell receptor beta chain derives from a study of blood T cell repertoires in COVID-19. Background on the study: Researchers got acute and convalescent COVID-19 samples from the United States, Italy and Spain. PBMCs, B-cell-depleted T cells, or T cells were the source of the cDNA or gDNA that made up the material.

The CDR3 totals 18 residues. Germline V CDR1 and CDR2: SGHVS, FQNEAQ. J was trimmed by 6 bases and V by 2 bases; bases with no gene match: 8. Original methodology: Estimates of nucleated cell counts were drawn from the amplification of reference gene primers. Method: immunoSEQ multiplex PCR; TCRdb's copy keeps in-frame clones and lacks some. V and J calls and clone size are as listed in that table; D and trimming were resolved from the DNA. The sample lists tens of thousands of clones, 70% to 90% occurring once. The sequenced material came from peripheral blood. The clonotype comes from a woman aged 70 to 79 with acute or convalescent COVID-19. This rearrangement joins TRBV7-8 to TRBJ2-2, with TRBD2 identical over 14 bases. The CDR3, as DNA: TGTGCCAGCAGCTTAAGGGGTGGGGGACTAGCGGGAGCCGGGGAGCTGTTTTTT. Protein: CASSLRGGGLAGAGELFF.